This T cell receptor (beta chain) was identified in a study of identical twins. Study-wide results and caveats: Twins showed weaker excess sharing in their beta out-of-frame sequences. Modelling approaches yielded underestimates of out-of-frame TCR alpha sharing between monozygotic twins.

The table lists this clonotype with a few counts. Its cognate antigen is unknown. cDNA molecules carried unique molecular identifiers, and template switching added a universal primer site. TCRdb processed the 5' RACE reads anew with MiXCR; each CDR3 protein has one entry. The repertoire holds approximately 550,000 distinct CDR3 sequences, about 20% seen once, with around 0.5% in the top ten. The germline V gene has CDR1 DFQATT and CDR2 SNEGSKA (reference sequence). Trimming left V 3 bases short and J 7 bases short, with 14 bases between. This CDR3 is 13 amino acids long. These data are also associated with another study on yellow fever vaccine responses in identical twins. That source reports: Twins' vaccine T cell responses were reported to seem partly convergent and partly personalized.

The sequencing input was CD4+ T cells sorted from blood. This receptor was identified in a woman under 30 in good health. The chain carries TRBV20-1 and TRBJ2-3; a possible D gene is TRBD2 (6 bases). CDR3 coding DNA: TGCAGTGCTAGCCTAACCGGGGGTAATACGCAGTATTTT. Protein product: CSASLTGGNTQYF.